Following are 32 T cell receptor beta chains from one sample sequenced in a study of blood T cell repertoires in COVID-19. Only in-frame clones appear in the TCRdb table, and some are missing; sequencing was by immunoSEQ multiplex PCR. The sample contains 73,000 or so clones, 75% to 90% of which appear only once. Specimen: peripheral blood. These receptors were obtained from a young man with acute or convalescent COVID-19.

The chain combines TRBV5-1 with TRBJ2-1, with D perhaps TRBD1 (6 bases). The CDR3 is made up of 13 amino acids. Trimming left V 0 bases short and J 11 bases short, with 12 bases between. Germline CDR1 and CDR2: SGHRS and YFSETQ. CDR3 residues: CASSLGSDSQQFF. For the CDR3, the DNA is TGCGCCAGCAGCTTGGGCTCGGACAGCCAGCAGTTCTTC.

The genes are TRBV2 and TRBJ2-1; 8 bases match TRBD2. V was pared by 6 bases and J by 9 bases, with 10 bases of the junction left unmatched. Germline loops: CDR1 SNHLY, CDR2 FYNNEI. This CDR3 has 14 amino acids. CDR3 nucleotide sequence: TGTGCCAGCAGGGTACCGGGACTAGACGGTGAGCAGTTCTTC. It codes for CASRVPGLDGEQFF.

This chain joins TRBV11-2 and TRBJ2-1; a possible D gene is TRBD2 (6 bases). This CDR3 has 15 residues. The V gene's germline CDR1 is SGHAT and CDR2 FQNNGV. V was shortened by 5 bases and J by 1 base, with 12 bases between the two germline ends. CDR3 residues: CASSGGRGSYNEQFF. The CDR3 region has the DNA TGTGCCAGCAGCGGAGGCCGGGGGTCCTACAATGAGCAGTTCTTC.

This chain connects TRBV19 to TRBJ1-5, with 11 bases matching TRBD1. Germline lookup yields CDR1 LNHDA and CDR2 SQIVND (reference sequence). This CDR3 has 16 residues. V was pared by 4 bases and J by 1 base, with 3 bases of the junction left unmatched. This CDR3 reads CASSTRDRGSNQPQHF. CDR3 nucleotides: TGTGCCAGTAGTACCCGGGACAGGGGGAGCAATCAGCCCCAGCATTTT.

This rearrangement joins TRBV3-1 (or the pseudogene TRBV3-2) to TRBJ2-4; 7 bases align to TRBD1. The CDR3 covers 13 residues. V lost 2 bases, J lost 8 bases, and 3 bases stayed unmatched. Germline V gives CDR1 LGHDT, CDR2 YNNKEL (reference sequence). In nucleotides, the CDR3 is TGTGCCAGCAGCCAAAAAGGGGGCTACATTCAGTACTTC. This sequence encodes CASSQKGGYIQYF.

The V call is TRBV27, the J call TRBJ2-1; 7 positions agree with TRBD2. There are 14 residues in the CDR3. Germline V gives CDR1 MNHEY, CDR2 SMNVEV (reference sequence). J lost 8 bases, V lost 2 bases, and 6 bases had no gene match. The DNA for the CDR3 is TGTGCCAGCAGTTTAAAAACTAGCGTCGATGAGCAGTTCTTC. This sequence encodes CASSLKTSVDEQFF.

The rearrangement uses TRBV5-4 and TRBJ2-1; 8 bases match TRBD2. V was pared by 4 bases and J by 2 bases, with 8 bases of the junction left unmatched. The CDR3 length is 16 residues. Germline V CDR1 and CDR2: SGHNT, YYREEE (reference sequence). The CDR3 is CASSRTSLTAYNEQFF. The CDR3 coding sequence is TGTGCCAGCAGCCGGACTAGCCTCACGGCCTACAATGAGCAGTTCTTC.

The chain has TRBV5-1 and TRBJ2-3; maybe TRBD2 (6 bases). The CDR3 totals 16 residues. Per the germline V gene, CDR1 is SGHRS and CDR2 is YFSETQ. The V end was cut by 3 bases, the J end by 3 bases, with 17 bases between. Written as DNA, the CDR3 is TGCGCCAGCAGCTGGGGACTGATCGGATCTACAGATACGCAGTATTTT. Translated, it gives CASSWGLIGSTDTQYF. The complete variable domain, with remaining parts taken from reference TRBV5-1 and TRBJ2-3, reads KAGVTQTPRYLIKTRGQQVTLSCSPISGHRSVSWYQQTPGQGLQFLFEYFSETQRNKGNFPGRFSGRQFSNSRSEMNVSTLELGDSALYLCASSWGLIGSTDTQYFGPGTRLTVL.

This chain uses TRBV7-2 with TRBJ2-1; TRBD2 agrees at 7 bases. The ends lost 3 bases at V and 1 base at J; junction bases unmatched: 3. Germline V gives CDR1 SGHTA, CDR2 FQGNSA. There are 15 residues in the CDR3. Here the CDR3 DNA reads TGTGCCAGCAGCTTTGGGGGGGGGTCCTACAATGAGCAGTTCTTC. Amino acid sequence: CASSFGGGSYNEQFF.

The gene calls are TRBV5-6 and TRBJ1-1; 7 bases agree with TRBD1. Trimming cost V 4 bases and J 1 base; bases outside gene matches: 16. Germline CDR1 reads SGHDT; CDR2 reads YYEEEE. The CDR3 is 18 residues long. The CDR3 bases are TGTGCCAGCAGCCACCGAAACCGACAGGGCCGGGGGAACACTGAAGCTTTCTTT. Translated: CASSHRNRQGRGNTEAFF.

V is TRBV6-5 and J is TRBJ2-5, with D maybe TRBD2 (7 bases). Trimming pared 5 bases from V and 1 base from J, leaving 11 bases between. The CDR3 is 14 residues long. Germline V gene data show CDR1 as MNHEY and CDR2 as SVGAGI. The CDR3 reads CASSRGGTQETQYF. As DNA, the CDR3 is TGTGCCAGCAGTAGGGGGGGGACCCAAGAGACCCAGTACTTC.

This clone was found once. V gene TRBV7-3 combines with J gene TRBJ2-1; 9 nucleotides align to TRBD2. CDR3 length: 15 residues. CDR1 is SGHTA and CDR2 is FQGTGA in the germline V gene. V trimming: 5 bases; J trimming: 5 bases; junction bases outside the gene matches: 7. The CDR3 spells CASSPTLAGNNEQFF. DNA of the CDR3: TGTGCCAGCAGCCCCACGCTAGCGGGAAACAATGAGCAGTTCTTC. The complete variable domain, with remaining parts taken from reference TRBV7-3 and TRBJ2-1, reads GAGVSQTPSNKVTEKGKYVELRCDPISGHTALYWYRQSLGQGPEFLIYFQGTGAADDSGLPNDRFFAVRPEGSVSTLKIQRTERGDSAVYLCASSPTLAGNNEQFFGPGTRLTVL.

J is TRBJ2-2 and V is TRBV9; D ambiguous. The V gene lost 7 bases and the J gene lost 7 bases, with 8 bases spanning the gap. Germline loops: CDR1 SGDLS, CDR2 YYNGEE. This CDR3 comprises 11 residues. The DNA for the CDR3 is TGTGCCAGCGGCAGAGGCGGGGAGCTGTTTTTT. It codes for CASGRGGELFF.

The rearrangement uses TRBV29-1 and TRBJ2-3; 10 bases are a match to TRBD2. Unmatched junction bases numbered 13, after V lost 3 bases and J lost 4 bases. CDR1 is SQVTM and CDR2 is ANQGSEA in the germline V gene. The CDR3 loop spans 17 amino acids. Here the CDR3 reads CSVEGGGSGRFADTQYF. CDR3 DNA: TGCAGCGTTGAGGGTGGGGGTAGCGGGAGGTTTGCAGATACGCAGTATTTT.

The CDR3 DNA sequence: TGTGCCAGCAGCTTTCAACTAGTGAGGTCCGAGCAGTACTTC. Its protein product is CASSFQLVRSEQYF. This chain connects TRBV7-9 to TRBJ2-7; tentatively, D is TRBD2 (5 bases). The CDR3 is 14 residues long. V was trimmed by 3 bases and J by 6 bases, leaving 15 bases between them. Germline values: CDR1 SEHNR, CDR2 FQNEAQ (reference sequence).

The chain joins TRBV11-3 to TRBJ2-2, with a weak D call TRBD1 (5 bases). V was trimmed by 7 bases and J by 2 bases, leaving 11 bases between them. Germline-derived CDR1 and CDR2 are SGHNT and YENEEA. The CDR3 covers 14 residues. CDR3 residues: CASKLDTNTGELFF. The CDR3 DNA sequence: TGTGCCAGCAAGTTGGACACAAACACCGGGGAGCTGTTTTTT. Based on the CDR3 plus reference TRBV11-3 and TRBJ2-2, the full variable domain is EAGVVQSPRYKIIEKKQPVAFWCNPISGHNTLYWYLQNLGQGPELLIRYENEEAVDDSQLPKDRFSAERLKGVDSTLKIQPAELGDSAVYLCASKLDTNTGELFFGEGSRLTVL.

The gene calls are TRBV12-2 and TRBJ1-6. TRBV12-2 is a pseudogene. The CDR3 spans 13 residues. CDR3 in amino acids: CASRCPEVSPLHF. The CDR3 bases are TGTGCAAGTCGCTGCCCCGAGGTCTCACCCCTCCACTTT.

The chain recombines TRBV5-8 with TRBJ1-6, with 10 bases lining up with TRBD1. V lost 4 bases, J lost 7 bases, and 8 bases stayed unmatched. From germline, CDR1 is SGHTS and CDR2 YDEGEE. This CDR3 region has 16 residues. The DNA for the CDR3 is TGTGCCAGCAGCAACCCGGGACAGGGGTTGAATTCACCCCTCCACTTT. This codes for CASSNPGQGLNSPLHF.

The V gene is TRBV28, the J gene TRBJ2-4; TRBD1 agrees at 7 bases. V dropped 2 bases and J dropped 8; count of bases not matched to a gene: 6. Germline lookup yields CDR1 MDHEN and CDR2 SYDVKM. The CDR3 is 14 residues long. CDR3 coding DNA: TGTGCCAGCAGTTTACGACAGGGATGGGACATTCAGTACTTC. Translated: CASSLRQGWDIQYF.

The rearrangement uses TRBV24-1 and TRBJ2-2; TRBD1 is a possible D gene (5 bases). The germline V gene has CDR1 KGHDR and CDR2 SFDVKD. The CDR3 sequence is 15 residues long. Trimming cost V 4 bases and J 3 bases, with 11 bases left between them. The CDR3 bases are TGTGCCACCAGTGACCTTCCAGGGTACACCGGGGAGCTGTTTTTT. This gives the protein CATSDLPGYTGELFF.

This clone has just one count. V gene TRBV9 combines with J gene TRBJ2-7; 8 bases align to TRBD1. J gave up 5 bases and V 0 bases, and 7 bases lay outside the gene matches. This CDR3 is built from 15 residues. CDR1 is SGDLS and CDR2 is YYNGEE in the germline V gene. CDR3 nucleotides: TGTGCCAGCAGCGTAGCCGGACAGGGTTCCCACGAGCAGTACTTC. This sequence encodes CASSVAGQGSHEQYF.

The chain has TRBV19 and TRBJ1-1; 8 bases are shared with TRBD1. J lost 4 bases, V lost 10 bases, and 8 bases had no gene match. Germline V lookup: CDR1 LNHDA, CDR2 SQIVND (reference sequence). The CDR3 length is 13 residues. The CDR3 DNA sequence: TGTGCCACCAAGCCCAGGGGGCCCACTGAAGCTTTCTTT. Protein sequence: CATKPRGPTEAFF.

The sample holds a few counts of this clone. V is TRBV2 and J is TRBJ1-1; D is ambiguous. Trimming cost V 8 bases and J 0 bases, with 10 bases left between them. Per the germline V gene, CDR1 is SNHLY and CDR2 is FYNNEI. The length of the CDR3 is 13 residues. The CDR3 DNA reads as TGTGCCAGCGTCAAGGAGCTGAACACTGAAGCTTTCTTT. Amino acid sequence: CASVKELNTEAFF.

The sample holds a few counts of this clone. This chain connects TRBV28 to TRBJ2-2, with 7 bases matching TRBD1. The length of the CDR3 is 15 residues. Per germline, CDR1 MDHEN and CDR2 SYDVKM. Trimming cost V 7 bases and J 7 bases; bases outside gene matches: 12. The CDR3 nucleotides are TGTGCCAGCACCCTCACCGGACAGGCGGGCGGGGAGCTGTTTTTT. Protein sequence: CASTLTGQAGGELFF.

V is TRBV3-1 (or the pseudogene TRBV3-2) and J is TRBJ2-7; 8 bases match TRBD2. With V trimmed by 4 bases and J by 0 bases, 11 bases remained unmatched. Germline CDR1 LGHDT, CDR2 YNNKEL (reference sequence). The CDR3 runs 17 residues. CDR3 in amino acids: CASSPELAGLSSYEQYF. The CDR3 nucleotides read TGTGCCAGCAGCCCAGAGCTAGCGGGCCTTAGCTCCTACGAGCAGTACTTC.

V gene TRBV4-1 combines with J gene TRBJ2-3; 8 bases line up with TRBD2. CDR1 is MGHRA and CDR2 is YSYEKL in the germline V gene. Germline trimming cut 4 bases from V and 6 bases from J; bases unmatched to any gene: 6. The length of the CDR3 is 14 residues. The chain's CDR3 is CASSPRTSRDTQYF. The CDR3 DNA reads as TGCGCCAGCAGCCCGAGGACTAGCCGCGATACGCAGTATTTT.

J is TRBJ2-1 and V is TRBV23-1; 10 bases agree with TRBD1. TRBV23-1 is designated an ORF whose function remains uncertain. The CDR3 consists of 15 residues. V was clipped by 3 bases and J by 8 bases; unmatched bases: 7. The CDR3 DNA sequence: TGCGCCAGCAGTCAGACGGACAGGGGGAAGGATGAGCAGTTCTTC. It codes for CASSQTDRGKDEQFF.

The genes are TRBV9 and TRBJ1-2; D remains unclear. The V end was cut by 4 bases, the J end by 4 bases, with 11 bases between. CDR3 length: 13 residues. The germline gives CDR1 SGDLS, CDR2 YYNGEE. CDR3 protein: CASSLERFYGYTF. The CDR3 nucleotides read TGTGCCAGCAGCTTAGAGAGGTTCTATGGCTACACCTTC.

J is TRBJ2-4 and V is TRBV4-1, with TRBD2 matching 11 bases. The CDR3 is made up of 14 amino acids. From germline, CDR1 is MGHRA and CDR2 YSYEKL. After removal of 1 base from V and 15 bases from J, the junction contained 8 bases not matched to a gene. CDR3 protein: CASSQVMTSGIRYF. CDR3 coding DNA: TGCGCCAGCAGCCAAGTGATGACTAGCGGGATACGGTACTTC.

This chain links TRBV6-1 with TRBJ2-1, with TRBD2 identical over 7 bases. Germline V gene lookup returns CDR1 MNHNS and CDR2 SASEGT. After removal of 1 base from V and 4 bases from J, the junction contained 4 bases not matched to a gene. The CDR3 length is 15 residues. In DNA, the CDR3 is TGTGCCAGCAGTGAAGATGGGGGGGGATACAATGAGCAGTTCTTC. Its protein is CASSEDGGGYNEQFF.

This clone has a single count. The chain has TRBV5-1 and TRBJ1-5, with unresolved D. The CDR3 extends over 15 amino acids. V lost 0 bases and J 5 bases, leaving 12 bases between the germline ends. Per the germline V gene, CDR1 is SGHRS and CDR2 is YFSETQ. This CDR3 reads CASSLAGGLDQPQHF. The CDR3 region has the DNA TGCGCCAGCAGCTTGGCCGGCGGGTTAGATCAGCCCCAGCATTTT. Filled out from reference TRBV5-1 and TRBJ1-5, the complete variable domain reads KAGVTQTPRYLIKTRGQQVTLSCSPISGHRSVSWYQQTPGQGLQFLFEYFSETQRNKGNFPGRFSGRQFSNSRSEMNVSTLELGDSALYLCASSLAGGLDQPQHFGDGTRLSIL.

Written as DNA, the CDR3 is TGTGCCAGCAGTCGACTAGCGGGAGGGTATGTTGAGCAGTTCTTC. Protein: CASSRLAGGYVEQFF. The rearrangement uses TRBV6-5 and TRBJ2-1; 14 bases agree with TRBD2. The CDR3 length is 15 residues. Trimming took 5 bases from V and 9 from J; bases not matched to a gene: 6. Germline CDR1 MNHEY, CDR2 SVGAGI.